This T cell receptor (beta chain) was retrieved from a study of T cell responses to AZD1222 COVID-19 vaccine. Findings of the study overall: Mostly white British, mostly female donors; authors suggested clonal diversity may be underestimated. Spike-specific TCR breadth rose after two AZD1222 doses, and depth rose as well. Only a handful of AZD1222 recipients were seropositive at baseline.

The table came from immunoSEQ multiplex PCR; TCRdb's copy has only in-frame clones and leaves some out. The data show about 89,000 clones, approximately 91% seen once. Trimming pared 4 bases from V and 0 bases from J, leaving 9 bases between. The CDR3 runs 15 residues. Germline V gene data show CDR1 as KGHSY and CDR2 as FQNENV. On this clone itself: Its specificity is not known.

This TCR came from an adult who received the AZD1222 COVID-19 vaccine. The sequencing used peripheral blood, collected 28 days after the second AZD1222 dose. This chain connects TRBV16 to TRBJ1-4, with D possibly being TRBD1 (6 bases). The CDR3 nucleotides read TGTGCCAGCAGCCCCGGACAGACAACTAATGAAAAACTGTTTTTT. It specifies CASSPGQTTNEKLFF. Using reference TRBV16 and TRBJ1-4 for the parts outside the CDR3, the full variable domain is GEEVAQTPKHLVRGEGQKAKLYCAPIKGHSYVFWYQQVLKNEFKFLISFQNENVFDETGMPKERFSAKCLPNSPCSLEIQATKLEDSAVYFCASSPGQTTNEKLFFGSGTQLSVL.